One and the same sample provided the 20 T cell receptor beta chains below, sequenced in a study of identical twins. In TCRdb, the 5' RACE reads were re-called with MiXCR into one record per CDR3 protein. The sample carries hundreds of thousands of distinct CDR3 sequences, 15% to 20% recorded once. These data also formed part of another study, on T cells expressing NK-cell markers.

Sample: PBMCs. The receptors come from a woman between 18 and 29 years old in good health.

This clonotype was detected only a few times. The J gene is TRBJ2-3, the V gene TRBV9; TRBD2 agrees at 9 bases. The ends lost 2 bases at V and 4 bases at J; junction bases unmatched: 5. The CDR3 totals 15 residues. Germline CDR1 SGDLS, CDR2 YYNGEE. The CDR3 nucleotides read TGTGCCAGCAGCGTCGGCGGGAGGGCTTCAGATACGCAGTATTTT. Encoded protein: CASSVGGRASDTQYF. Drawing the rest from reference TRBV9 and TRBJ2-3, the complete variable domain is DSGVTQTPKHLITATGQRVTLRCSPRSGDLSVYWYQQSLDQGLQFLIQYYNGEERAKGNILERFSAQQFPDLHSELNLSSLELGDSALYFCASSVGGRASDTQYFGPGTRLTVL.

This clonotype has more than one count but fewer than ten. This may stem from a read error, because a much larger clone lies one nucleotide away. The chain is built from TRBV12-3 or TRBV12-4 and TRBJ2-5; 9 bases align to TRBD2. This CDR3 has 13 residues. Here the CDR3 reads CASGTSRQETHYF. Here the CDR3 DNA reads TGTGCCAGTGGGACTAGCAGGCAAGAGACCCATTACTTC.

The gene calls are TRBV12-3 or TRBV12-4 and TRBJ1-6, with D tentatively TRBD1 (6 bases). The V end lost 0 bases, the J end lost 5 bases, and 14 bases lay between the germline ends. The CDR3 has 17 amino acids. CDR3 loop: CASSLAINRDDNSPLHF. The CDR3 region has the DNA TGTGCCAGCAGTTTAGCGATAAACAGGGACGATAATTCACCCCTCCACTTT.

The chain recombines TRBV12-3 or TRBV12-4 with TRBJ2-7; 10 bases line up with TRBD2. The CDR3 is 15 amino acids. J was trimmed by 6 bases and V by 3 bases; bases with no gene match: 8. CDR3 sequence reads: CASSLVETSGFEQYF. CDR3 nucleotide sequence: TGTGCCAGCAGTTTGGTCGAGACTAGCGGGTTCGAGCAGTACTTC.

This clonotype showed up just a few times. V gene TRBV7-8 combines with J gene TRBJ2-7; D may be TRBD2 (6 bases). This CDR3 is 14 amino acids long. In germline, CDR1 is SGHVS, CDR2 FQNEAQ. Trimming pared 8 bases from V and 2 bases from J, leaving 16 bases between. CDR3 DNA: TGTGCCAGCCGCCGAGGGACTCTCGCCTACGAGCAGTACTTC. Translation: CASRRGTLAYEQYF.

The table lists this clonotype with a few counts. V and J are TRBV12-3 or TRBV12-4 and TRBJ2-3, with 7 nucleotides matching TRBD2. The V segment lost 5 bases and the J segment 1 base; nucleotides outside the gene matches: 6. CDR3 length: 15 residues. CDR3 coding DNA: TGTGCCAGCAGTCGCCGCGCGGGGGGCACAGATACGCAGTATTTT. Translation: CASSRRAGGTDTQYF.

This chain joins TRBV5-1 and TRBJ2-5; D remains unclear. This CDR3 region has 14 residues. CDR1 and CDR2 (germline): SGHRS, YFSETQ. Trimming shortened V by 3 bases and J by 4 bases, and 13 bases separated the two germline ends. CDR3 in amino acids: CASSSIGLIETQYF. The CDR3 nucleotides are TGCGCCAGCAGCTCTATTGGTTTGATAGAGACCCAGTACTTC.

This sequence joins TRBV2 and TRBJ2-1; possibly TRBD2 for D (6 bases). The germline CDR1 and CDR2 sequences are SNHLY and FYNNEI. The CDR3 spans 13 residues. Trimming cost V 4 bases and J 8 bases, with 12 bases left between them. The CDR3 nucleotides read TGTGCCAGCAGTGTGGCCAGGGACTATGAGCAGTTCTTC. Protein sequence: CASSVARDYEQFF.

This clonotype occurred a few times. This sequence joins TRBV6-1 and TRBJ1-5; D might be TRBD1 (5 bases). Germline V lookup: CDR1 MNHNS, CDR2 SASEGT. Trimming removed 6 bases at V and 6 bases at J, with 18 bases between. The CDR3 has 15 amino acids. This CDR3 is CASSPIGAKGQPQHF. DNA of the CDR3: TGTGCCAGCAGCCCAATAGGGGCCAAGGGTCAGCCCCAGCATTTT.

The chain links TRBV12-3 or TRBV12-4 to TRBJ1-1; D uncertain. The V gene lost 4 bases and the J gene lost 11 bases, with 11 bases spanning the gap. The CDR3 sequence is 11 residues long. CDR3 sequence (DNA): TGTGCCAGCAGTTCCGGGCTGGGGGCTTTCTTT. Its protein is CASSSGLGAFF.

The rearrangement uses TRBV6-1 and TRBJ2-1, with D perhaps assigned TRBD1 or TRBD2 (5 bases each). This CDR3 is built from 14 residues. With 11 bases removed from V and 4 bases from J, the gap between germline ends came to 18 bases. Germline CDR1 and CDR2: MNHNS and SASEGT. Written as DNA, the CDR3 is TGTGCCCGAACCGGGACCAGCAAATACAATGAGCAGTTCTTC. This codes for CARTGTSKYNEQFF.

This clonotype was picked up many times. V usage is TRBV7-9 and J usage is TRBJ2-7; 8 bases line up with TRBD2. Trimming cost V 1 base and J 2 bases; bases outside gene matches: 7. Germline CDR1 and CDR2: SEHNR and FQNEAQ (reference sequence). The CDR3 sequence is 16 residues long. This CDR3 reads CASSLVASGFTYEQYF. The CDR3 bases are TGTGCCAGCAGCTTAGTGGCTAGCGGGTTTACCTACGAGCAGTACTTC.

This rearrangement joins TRBV5-5 to TRBJ2-1; D is perhaps TRBD2 (5 bases). CDR3 size: 15 residues. The germline V gene has CDR1 SGHKS and CDR2 YYEKEE (reference sequence). V was cut by 1 base and J by 8 bases, with 16 bases left in between. DNA of the CDR3: TGTGCCAGCAGCTTGAAGGCTGGAGGTACCTATGAGCAGTTCTTC. Translation: CASSLKAGGTYEQFF.

The genes are TRBV15 and TRBJ2-2, with D perhaps given as TRBD1 or TRBD2 (7 bases each). Germline loops: CDR1 LNHNV, CDR2 YYDKDF (reference sequence). The CDR3 length is 16 residues. Trimming left V 7 bases short and J 4 bases short, with 19 bases between. The CDR3 here is CATTRGGTEFTGELFF. DNA for the CDR3: TGTGCCACCACCAGGGGAGGGACAGAATTCACCGGGGAGCTGTTTTTT.

The table lists this clonotype with a few counts. CDR3 DNA sequence: TGCGCCAGCAGTGGAGGGACTAGAGGTGAGCAGTTCTTC. Translation: CASSGGTRGEQFF. The V gene is TRBV10-2, the J gene TRBJ2-1; 8 bases are a match to TRBD2. The V and J ends lost 4 bases and 9 bases, in that order; junction bases with no gene match: 5. The CDR3 loop spans 13 amino acids. Germline-derived CDR1 and CDR2 are WSHSY and SAAADI.

This clonotype occurred a few times. The chain joins TRBV7-9 to TRBJ2-1, with 10 bases lining up with TRBD2. This CDR3 has 15 residues. J gave up 8 bases and V 5 bases, and 9 bases lay outside the gene matches. CDR1 SEHNR and CDR2 FQNEAQ come from the germline V gene (reference sequence). Written as DNA, the CDR3 is TGTGCCAGCAGCCTCACTAGCGGGATTGTCGATGAGCAGTTCTTC. Its translation: CASSLTSGIVDEQFF.

This clonotype came up a few times. The chain uses TRBV20-1 and TRBJ1-6; perhaps TRBD1 as D (6 bases). Germline V gives CDR1 DFQATT, CDR2 SNEGSKA (reference sequence). V lost 5 bases and J lost 5, with 16 bases in between. The CDR3 length is 15 residues. The DNA of the CDR3 is TGCAGTGCTGCAAACAGGGTTTACCATAATTCACCCCTCCACTTT. Translation: CSAANRVYHNSPLHF.

This clonotype was seen repeatedly, ten times or more. The chain employs TRBV25-1 and TRBJ2-5; D is uncertain. V shed 4 bases and J shed 5 bases, with 14 bases lying between them. Germline V gene sequence: CDR1 MGHDK, CDR2 SYGVNS. The CDR3 consists of 14 residues. Here the CDR3 DNA reads TGTGCCAGCAGTGGTTTCTCCAGGTGGGAGACCCAGTACTTC. Translated: CASSGFSRWETQYF.

The rearrangement joins TRBV15 to TRBJ1-2; the D is unclear. Germline loops: CDR1 LNHNV, CDR2 YYDKDF (reference sequence). The V end lost 4 bases, the J end lost 5 bases, and 17 bases lay between the germline ends. This CDR3 has 15 amino acids. The CDR3 nucleotides are TGTGCCACCAGCAATTTCACGGGAGAACGGTATGGCTACACCTTC. Residues: CATSNFTGERYGYTF. Complete variable domain (other parts from reference TRBV15 and TRBJ1-2): DAMVIQNPRYQVTQFGKPVTLSCSQTLNHNVMYWYQQKSSQAPKLLFHYYDKDFNNEADTPDNFQSRRPNTSFCFLDIRSPGLGDTAMYLCATSNFTGERYGYTFGSGTRLTVV.

This clonotype was seen only a few times. The chain links TRBV6-5 to TRBJ1-5; D may be TRBD1 (6 bases). In germline, CDR1 is MNHEY, CDR2 SVGAGI. Trimming shortened V by 2 bases and J by 6 bases, and 14 bases separated the two germline ends. This CDR3 has 15 amino acids. CDR3 residues: CASSYVGGGTQPQHF. The CDR3 bases are TGTGCCAGCAGTTACGTTGGGGGGGGCACTCAGCCCCAGCATTTT.